This TCR beta chain was sequenced for a study of tumor-infiltrating lymphocytes in primary liver carcinoma. Making TCR beta cDNA involved around 510 ng total RNA and a constant-region primer. Three nested multiplex PCR rounds, a slightly modified ARM-PCR, produced the libraries for TCR beta. Forward primers for TRBV1-TRBV30 and a C-beta reverse primer served the first two PCR rounds, at around 11 cycles each. TCRdb recomputed calls from the multiplex PCR reads with MiXCR, one row per CDR3 protein. The sample lists 300,000 to 350,000 distinct CDR3 sequences, less than 75% occurring once. Worth noting for this clonotype: A read error may account for a junction end that differs from germline.

CDR1 is SGHAT, CDR2 FQDESV, per germline (reference sequence). The CDR3 covers 13 residues. Unsorted whole blood supplied the RNA, and germline DNA was extracted too. J is TRBJ1-2 and V is TRBV11-1; 7 nucleotides align to TRBD1. Sequencing was carried out using peripheral blood. The sequence was obtained from a man in his forties with primary liver carcinoma and hepatitis B virus infection. The CDR3 region has the DNA TGTGCCAACAGCCACGGACAGGACTATAGCTACACCTTC. Translation: CANSHGQDYSYTF.